The present TCR beta chain was sequenced within a study of blood T cells in healthy people across ages. Study observations and caveats: There was a strong correlation between TCR beta diversity and naive T cell percentage.

This CDR3 is 15 amino acids long. Trimming left V 4 bases short and J 3 bases short, with 16 bases between. Germline V gene sequence: CDR1 SGHRS, CDR2 YFSETQ. The use of a sample-barcoded 5' primer and a J-beta primer mix characterized a second PCR of roughly 6 to 11 cycles. TCRdb reprocessed the 5' RACE reads via MiXCR and lists one record per CDR3 protein. Here the sample spans fewer than 2,000,000 distinct CDR3 sequences, about 39% being singletons. Note on this clonotype: The antigen is not known.

The chain links TRBV5-1 to TRBJ2-5; the D call may be TRBD1 or TRBD2 (5 bases each). The sample taken for sequencing was blood. The clonotype was recovered from a human donor in good health. CDR3 sequence (DNA): TGCGCCAGCAGCGCAACCGGGACGTTAGAAGAGACCCAGTACTTC. Protein sequence: CASSATGTLEETQYF.